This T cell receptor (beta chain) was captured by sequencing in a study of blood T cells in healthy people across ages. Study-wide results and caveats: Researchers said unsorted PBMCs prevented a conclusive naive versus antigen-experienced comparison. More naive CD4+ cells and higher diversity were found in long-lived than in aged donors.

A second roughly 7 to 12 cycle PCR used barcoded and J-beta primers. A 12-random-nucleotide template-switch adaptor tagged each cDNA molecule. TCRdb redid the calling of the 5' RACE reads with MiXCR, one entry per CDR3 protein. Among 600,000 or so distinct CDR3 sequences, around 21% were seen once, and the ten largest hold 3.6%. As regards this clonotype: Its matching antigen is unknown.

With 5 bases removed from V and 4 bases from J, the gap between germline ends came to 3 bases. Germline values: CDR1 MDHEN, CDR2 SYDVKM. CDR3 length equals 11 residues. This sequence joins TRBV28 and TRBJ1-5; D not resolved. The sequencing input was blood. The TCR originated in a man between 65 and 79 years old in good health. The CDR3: CASSRNQPQHF. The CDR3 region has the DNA TGTGCCAGCAGTCGGAATCAGCCCCAGCATTTT.